A selection of T cell receptor beta chains follows, all from one sample in a study of regulatory T cells in long-lasting Graves disease. TCRdb re-analysed the multiplex PCR reads in MiXCR, keeping a single row per CDR3 protein. The sample yields around 510,000 distinct CDR3 sequences, under 25% seen once. The specimen was peripheral blood mononuclear cells (PBMCs), collected when the disease was refractory, from a patient treated with antithyroid drugs. Every receptor here comes from a female donor with Graves disease. CDR3s include the opening cysteine and the closing phenylalanine or tryptophan. For some rows the clone size is stated as once, few or many, or as a class when expanded; others skip it.

TRBV20-1	TRBJ2-5	many	CSASGQAEAQYF
TRBV28	TRBJ2-2	few	CASSFRGSGTTRWELFF
TRBV20-1	TRBJ1-5	.	CSASWGQPNQPQHF
TRBV2	TRBJ2-5	.	CASSENGPQYF
TRBV28	TRBJ2-7	many	CATQYAETYEQYF
TRBV20-1	TRBJ2-5	few	CSARDWGEFQETQYF
TRBV6-1	TRBJ2-7	.	CASTGPHYEQYF
TRBV19	TRBJ1-1	many	CASRGHPNTEAFF
TRBV29-1	TRBJ2-7	many	CSVGAGGRYEQYF
TRBV20-1	TRBJ1-1	.	CSAITLTGGMSTEAFF
TRBV6-1	TRBJ2-7	many	CASSELHEQYF
TRBV3-1	TRBJ2-7	many	CASSQDQSGRAWYEQYF
TRBV6-5	TRBJ2-7	many	CASSYSILDHGEQYF
TRBV5-8	TRBJ1-1	many	CASSWVTGLRTEAFF
TRBV9	TRBJ1-1	many	CASSTRTGDTEAFF
TRBV7-2	TRBJ2-1	.	CASSPGQGSNEQFF
TRBV7-2	TRBJ2-1	few	CASSLRAIGLDNNEQFF
TRBV7-9	TRBJ1-2	few	CASMGTGDYGYTF
TRBV3-1	TRBJ2-7	.	CASSQGAAGYSYEQYF
TRBV7-3	TRBJ2-7	.	CASSLYPPGSYEQYF
TRBV5-1	TRBJ1-1	many	CASSIRVGTEAFF
TRBV28	TRBJ1-6	many	CASRDPGQNSPLHF
TRBV30	TRBJ1-1	.	CAWNVREDTEAFF
TRBV5-4	TRBJ2-2	few	CASSLAGIRELFF
TRBV10-3	TRBJ2-7	few	CATQAGTSYEQYF
TRBV6-2/TRBV6-3	TRBJ2-3	.	CATTGTTRTDTQYF
TRBV12-3/TRBV12-4	TRBJ1-2	many	CASSPTGTGPGYTF
TRBV15	TRBJ2-5	many	CATSSRTGGQETQYF
TRBV24-1	TRBJ1-5	few	CATQGTVNQPQHF
TRBV27	TRBJ2-7	many	CASSLDALGASYEQYF
TRBV4-2	TRBJ1-6	few	CASSQKQGWSPLHF
TRBV20-1	TRBJ2-5	many	CSATRAGGETQYF
TRBV12-3/TRBV12-4	TRBJ2-7	.	CASSSADRVPYEQYF
TRBV28	TRBJ2-7	.	CASSPDLQGAYEQYF
TRBV2	TRBJ2-2	many	CASSEPGATGELFF
TRBV6-5	TRBJ1-6	few	CASSYYNNSPLHF
TRBV20-1	TRBJ2-5	many	CSAGPLGTQETQYF
TRBV19	TRBJ2-7	.	CASSPGQLAEQYF
TRBV27	TRBJ2-1	.	CASRPGTSGNEQFF
TRBV2	TRBJ1-5	many	CASRFRGRQPQHF
TRBV2	TRBJ1-5	many	CASRDNGNQPQHF
TRBV28	TRBJ2-7	many	CASRRQGPYEQYF
TRBV28	TRBJ1-1	many	CASSHTTTDTEAFF
TRBV6-1	TRBJ1-3	few	CASSVVPASGNTIYF
TRBV7-3	TRBJ2-7	.	CASSSSPGYEQYF
TRBV6-2/TRBV6-3	TRBJ1-3	once	CASSPGTGFSGNTIYF
TRBV5-1	TRBJ2-7	.	CASSLSGSSYEQNF
TRBV6-1	TRBJ1-1	many	CASSPTDDTEAFF
TRBV7-2	TRBJ1-2	many	CASSLRDTRGYTF
TRBV20-1	TRBJ2-7	few	CSARDSGSSSYEQYF
TRBV20-1	TRBJ2-7	.	CSARVGGTGFYEQYF
TRBV7-9	TRBJ2-7	many	CASSLGTRRFDRDSYEQYF
TRBV6-9	TRBJ2-7	many	CASSYGRGPHGEQYF
TRBV11-1	TRBJ2-7	many	CASSLVGGEQYF
TRBV29-1	TRBJ2-2	few	CSVVDVNGLGAGELFF
TRBV3-1	TRBJ1-5	.	CASSQTAGSDRGNQPQHF
TRBV5-1	TRBJ1-1	few	CASSSYREAEAFF
TRBV14	TRBJ2-7	.	CASSSRLAGGPTPPGVEQYF
TRBV28	TRBJ2-7	many	CASSPLAGGTYEQYF